This T cell receptor (beta chain) comes out of a study of cytomegalovirus exposure and HLA in healthy donors. Whole-study results and caveats: Some V segments, including TRBV6-2 and TRBV6-3, were excluded as indistinguishable. Presence/absence analyses supposed approximately even sequencing depth among donors.

In the PCR, 60 Vbeta and 13 Jbeta primers were used. The data were produced by immunoSEQ multiplex PCR, yet TCRdb's version contains in-frame clones alone and is incomplete. The sample comprises tens of thousands of clones, roughly 79% of which are singletons, and around 0.53% rests with the top ten. In germline, CDR1 is SQVTM, CDR2 ANQGSEA. The CDR3 is 13 residues long. V shed 6 bases and J shed 1 base, with 10 bases lying between them. Comment on this clone: No antigen is known for it.

V gene TRBV29-1 combines with J gene TRBJ1-5; D possibly corresponds to TRBD1 (5 bases). This receptor was obtained from a man aged 30 to 45 in good health and CMV-seronegative. The specimen sequenced was PBMCs. The CDR3 DNA reads TGCAGCGTGAGGACATCCAGCAATCAGCCCCAGCATTTT. This codes for CSVRTSSNQPQHF.